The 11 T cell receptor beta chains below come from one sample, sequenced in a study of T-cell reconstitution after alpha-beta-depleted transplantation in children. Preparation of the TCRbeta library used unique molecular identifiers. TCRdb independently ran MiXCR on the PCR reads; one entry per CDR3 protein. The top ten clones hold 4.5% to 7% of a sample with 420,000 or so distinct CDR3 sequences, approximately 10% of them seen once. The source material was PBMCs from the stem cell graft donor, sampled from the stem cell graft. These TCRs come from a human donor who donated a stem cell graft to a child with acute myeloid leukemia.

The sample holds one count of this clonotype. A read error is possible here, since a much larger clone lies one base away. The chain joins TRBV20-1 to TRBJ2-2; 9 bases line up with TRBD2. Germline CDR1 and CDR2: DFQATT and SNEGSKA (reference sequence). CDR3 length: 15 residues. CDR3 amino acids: CCAPIAGDQGGELFF. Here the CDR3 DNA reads TGCTGTGCTCCCATAGCGGGAGATCAAGGCGGGGAGCTGTTTTTT.

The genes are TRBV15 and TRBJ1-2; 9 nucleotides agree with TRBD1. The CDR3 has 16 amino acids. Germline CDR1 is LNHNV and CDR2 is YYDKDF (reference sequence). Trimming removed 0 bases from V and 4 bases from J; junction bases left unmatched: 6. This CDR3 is CATSRDWDRAFYGYTF. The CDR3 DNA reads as TGTGCCACCAGCAGAGATTGGGACAGGGCTTTCTATGGCTACACCTTC.

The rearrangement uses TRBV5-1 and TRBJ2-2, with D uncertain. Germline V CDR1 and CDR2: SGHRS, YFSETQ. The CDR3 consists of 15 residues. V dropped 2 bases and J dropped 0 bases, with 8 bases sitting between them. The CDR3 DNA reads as TGCGCCAGCAGCTTACCGACCGCGAACACCGGGGAGCTGTTTTTT. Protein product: CASSLPTANTGELFF.

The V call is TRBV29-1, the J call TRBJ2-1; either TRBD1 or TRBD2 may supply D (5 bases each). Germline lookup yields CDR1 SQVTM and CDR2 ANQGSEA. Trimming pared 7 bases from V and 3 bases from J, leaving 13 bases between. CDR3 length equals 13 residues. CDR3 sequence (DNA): TGCAGCGCAATGGGGGTGGGCTACAATGAGCAGTTCTTC. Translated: CSAMGVGYNEQFF.

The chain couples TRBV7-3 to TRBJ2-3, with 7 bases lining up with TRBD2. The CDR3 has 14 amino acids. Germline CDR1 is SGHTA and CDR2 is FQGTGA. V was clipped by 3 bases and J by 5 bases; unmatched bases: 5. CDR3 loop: CASSFGGGIDTQYF. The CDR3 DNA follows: TGTGCCAGCAGCTTTGGCGGGGGAATAGATACGCAGTATTTT.

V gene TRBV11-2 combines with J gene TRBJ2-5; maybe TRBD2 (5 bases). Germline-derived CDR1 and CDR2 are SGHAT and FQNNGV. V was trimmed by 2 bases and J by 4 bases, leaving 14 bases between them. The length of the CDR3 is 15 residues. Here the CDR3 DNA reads TGTGCCAGCAGCTTACACGGGAACGATCGAGAGACCCAGTACTTC. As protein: CASSLHGNDRETQYF.

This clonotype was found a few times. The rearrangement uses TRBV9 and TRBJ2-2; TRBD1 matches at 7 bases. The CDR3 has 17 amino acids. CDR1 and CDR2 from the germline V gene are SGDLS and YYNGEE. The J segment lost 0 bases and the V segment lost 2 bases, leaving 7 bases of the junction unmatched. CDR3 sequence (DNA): TGTGCCAGCAGCGTGGGGACAGATACAGCGAACACCGGGGAGCTGTTTTTT. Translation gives CASSVGTDTANTGELFF.

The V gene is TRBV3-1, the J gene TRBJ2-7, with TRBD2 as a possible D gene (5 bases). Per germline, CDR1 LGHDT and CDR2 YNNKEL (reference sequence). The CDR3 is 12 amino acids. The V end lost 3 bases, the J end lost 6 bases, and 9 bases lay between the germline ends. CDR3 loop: CASSQQAGEQYV. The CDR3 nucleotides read TGTGCCAGCAGCCAGCAGGCGGGCGAGCAGTACGTC.

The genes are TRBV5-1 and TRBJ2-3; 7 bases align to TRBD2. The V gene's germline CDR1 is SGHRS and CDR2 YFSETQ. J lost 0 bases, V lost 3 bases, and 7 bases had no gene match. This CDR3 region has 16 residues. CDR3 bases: TGCGCCAGCAGCTCTCAGACTAGCAAGAGCACAGATACGCAGTATTTT. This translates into CASSSQTSKSTDTQYF.

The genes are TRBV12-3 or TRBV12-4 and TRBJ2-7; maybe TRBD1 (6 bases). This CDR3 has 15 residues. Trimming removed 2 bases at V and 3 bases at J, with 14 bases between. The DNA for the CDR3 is TGTGCCAGCAGTTTAAAGACAGGTGGCGTCTACGAGCAGTACTTC. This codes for CASSLKTGGVYEQYF.

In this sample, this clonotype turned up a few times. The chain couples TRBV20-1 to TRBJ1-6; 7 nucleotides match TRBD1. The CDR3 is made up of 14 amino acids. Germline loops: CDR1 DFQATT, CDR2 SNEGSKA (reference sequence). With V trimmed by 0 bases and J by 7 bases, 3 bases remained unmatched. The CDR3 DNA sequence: TGCAGTGCTAGAGAAGACAGGGACAATTCACCCCTCCACTTT. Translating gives CSAREDRDNSPLHF.